These T cell receptor beta chains were read from a single sample in a study of blood T cell repertoires in COVID-19. Using immunoSEQ multiplex PCR, the repertoire was profiled, and TCRdb retains in-frame clones only, with some absent. The table records around 310,000 clones, 75% to 90% of them present only once. The sequenced material came from PBMCs or T cells enriched from blood (not recorded which). These TCRs come from a man aged 25-40 years who had recovered from COVID-19. CDR3s leave out the opening cysteine and the closing phenylalanine or tryptophan. Clone size is shown for a subset of rows, as once, few, many or a class of expanded clone.

clone_size	v_call	j_call	cdr3_aa
.	TRBV28	TRBJ1-2	ASSLGPRTALYGYT
.	TRBV2	TRBJ2-7	ASSATDLAGSYEQY
.	TRBV3-1/TRBV3-2	TRBJ2-1	ASSHYSGGTYNEQF
many	TRBV9	TRBJ1-2	ASSADRDRGSGYT
.	TRBV14	TRBJ2-1	ASSQVLPGMNEQF
.	TRBV15	TRBJ2-3	ATRPTSVTDTQY
.	TRBV19	TRBJ1-5	ASSIDSPGMQPQH
.	TRBV5-1	TRBJ1-3	ASSLKRDSGNTIY
few	TRBV6-5	TRBJ2-7	ASTLGPFYEQY
.	TRBV4-2	TRBJ1-1	ASSHRTGDTEAF
.	TRBV6-1	TRBJ1-1	ASSERMGGNPQAF
.	TRBV3-1/TRBV3-2	TRBJ2-7	ASSPGTAYEQY
once	TRBV5-6	TRBJ2-5	ASSSIPDRAQETQY
.	TRBV19	TRBJ1-3	ASSMTTARSGNTIY
once	TRBV11-3	TRBJ2-2	ASSPAGADNTGELF
few	TRBV5-6	TRBJ2-7	ASSPGLEGQY
.	TRBV2	TRBJ2-7	ASGVMEQY
.	TRBV5-6	TRBJ2-1	ASSPEGTGGKDEQF
.	TRBV24-1	TRBJ2-3	ATSRRDTQY
.	TRBV3-1/TRBV3-2	TRBJ2-5	ASSYGLAGGRVETQY
.	TRBV30	TRBJ1-1	AWSVGQGSTEAF
.	TRBV5-4	TRBJ1-2	ASSLRVNYGYT
.	TRBV5-4	TRBJ2-5	ASSYSSYMPQETQY
few	TRBV11-3	TRBJ2-1	ASSNAGGYNNEQF
.	TRBV3-1/TRBV3-2	TRBJ2-1	ASSQDRGIYNEQF
.	TRBV7-4	TRBJ1-4	ASSLGIMTGAGEKLF
.	TRBV2	TRBJ2-7	ASAGQAPYEQY
.	TRBV4-1	TRBJ1-1	ASSQTTGSHTEAF
.	TRBV4-1	TRBJ2-7	ASSQDPGGTGGYYEQY
.	TRBV24-1	TRBJ1-2	ATSDTDRQGGYGYT
.	TRBV14	TRBJ1-5	ASSAWTGFSNQPQH
.	TRBV3-1/TRBV3-2	TRBJ1-1	ASSQDSETGAVTEAF
.	TRBV24-1	TRBJ1-2	ATSERPGGRRENYGYT
.	TRBV2	TRBJ1-2	ASRSPGRGHGYT
.	TRBV6-5	TRBJ1-2	ASRTTGVSNYGYT
.	TRBV5-1	TRBJ2-1	ASSPRQDTIVEQF
once	TRBV29-1	TRBJ1-1	SVLREGGTEAF
.	TRBV10-2	TRBJ2-1	ASSLLAGGSSYNEQF
.	TRBV7-8	TRBJ2-7	ASSPLRLASYEQY
.	TRBV7-9	TRBJ2-4	ASSHGQIAKNIQY
.	TRBV28	TRBJ1-2	ASSLTVYGYT